What follows describes a single TCR beta chain. What it recognizes is unknown. The use of a sample-barcoded 5' primer and a J-beta primer mix characterized a second PCR of 7 to 11 cycles. A single record per CDR3 protein comes from TCRdb applying MiXCR to the 5' RACE reads. Altogether hundreds of thousands of distinct CDR3 sequences are present, over 45% being singletons, with the ten largest covering 25% to 35%. The CDR3 is 15 residues long. The V gene lost 0 bases and the J gene lost 6 bases, with 15 bases spanning the gap. Germline CDR1 is PRHDT and CDR2 is FYEKMQ (reference sequence). These data come from a study of blood T cells in healthy people across ages. Study outcomes and limitations: There was no known CMV status for donors, so expanded clonotype changes were possibly confounded.

The rearrangement links TRBV13 to TRBJ2-7, with a possible D match to TRBD1 (6 bases). The sequence was obtained from a woman in her sixties or seventies in good health. The sample was blood. Here the CDR3 reads CASSLGRRGIGEQYF. In DNA form, the CDR3 reads TGTGCCAGCAGCTTAGGCCGCAGGGGCATAGGCGAGCAGTACTTC.